Listed below are T cell receptor beta chains from one sample, sequenced in a study of cytomegalovirus exposure and HLA in healthy donors. The repertoire was sequenced with immunoSEQ multiplex PCR; TCRdb's copy has only in-frame clones and lacks some. Here the sample spans fewer than 150,000 clones, 79% being singletons. The specimen sequenced was PBMCs. These receptors originate from a man aged 35 to 55 in good health and CMV-seropositive. Each CDR3 is given with its conserved first and last residue. Each record gives: J gene, CDR3 length, V gene, clone size, D gene, CDR3 protein, CDR3 DNA. D genes are given only for firm matches. Clone size is given for some rows only: seen once, a few or many times, or a class if the clone is expanded.

TRBJ1-2 | 17 | TRBV15 | . | . | CATSRDLFQGQNYGYTF | TGTGCCACCAGCAGAGATCTTTTCCAAGGACAGAACTATGGCTACACCTTC
TRBJ1-1 | 15 | TRBV7-2 | . | TRBD1 | CASSLGGQGWDEAFF | TGTGCCAGCAGCTTAGGAGGACAGGGGTGGGATGAAGCTTTCTTT
TRBJ2-5 | 11 | TRBV6-6 | once | . | CASSYSETQYF | TGTGCCAGCAGTTATTCGGAGACCCAGTACTTC
TRBJ1-3 | 18 | TRBV2 | . | . | CASGGPVGRVESGNTIYF | TGTGCCAGCGGGGGCCCTGTGGGGAGGGTTGAATCTGGAAACACCATATATTTT
TRBJ1-3 | 15 | TRBV11-2 | . | TRBD1 | CASSPRTGAGNTIYF | TGTGCCAGCAGCCCCAGGACAGGGGCTGGAAACACCATATATTTT
TRBJ2-7 | 13 | TRBV27 | . | . | CASSLQGRYEQYF | TGTGCCAGCAGTTTACAGGGGCGCTACGAGCAGTACTTC
TRBJ1-2 | 14 | TRBV5-6 | few | . | CASSLGQMNYGYTF | TGTGCCAGCAGCTTGGGGCAGATGAACTATGGCTACACCTTC
TRBJ1-2 | 13 | TRBV29-1 | . | TRBD1 | CSVEEGTVYGYTF | TGCAGCGTCGAAGAAGGGACAGTCTATGGCTACACCTTC
TRBJ2-7 | 13 | TRBV4-1 | . | TRBD2 | CASSPRTSGEQYF | TGCGCCAGCAGCCCCCGGACTAGCGGCGAGCAGTACTTC
TRBJ1-1 | 14 | TRBV5-4 | few | TRBD1 | CASSSRDRDTEAFF | TGTGCCAGCAGCTCCCGGGACAGGGACACTGAAGCTTTCTTT
TRBJ2-1 | 17 | TRBV7-9 | . | TRBD1 | CASSLKGQGNSYNEQFF | TGTGCCAGCAGCTTAAAGGGACAGGGGAATTCCTACAATGAGCAGTTCTTC
TRBJ1-1 | 14 | TRBV7-9 | . | . | CASSSSTGRREAFF | TGTGCCAGCAGCTCCTCAACCGGGAGGAGGGAGGCTTTCTTT
TRBJ2-3 | 16 | TRBV23-1 | few | . | CASGGGHPVSTDTQYF | TGCGCCAGCGGTGGGGGACACCCGGTTTCGACAGATACGCAGTATTTT
TRBJ1-5 | 13 | TRBV5-1 | once | . | CASSLTGNQPQHF | TGCGCCAGCAGCTTGACAGGCAATCAGCCCCAGCATTTT
TRBJ1-4 | 15 | TRBV5-1 | . | . | CASSLSQGPGEKLFF | TGCGCCAGCAGCTTATCTCAGGGGCCTGGAGAAAAACTGTTTTTT
TRBJ1-6 | 14 | TRBV2 | . | . | CASTTGYNNSPLHF | TGTGCCAGCACTACAGGGTATAACAATTCACCCCTCCACTTT
TRBJ2-1 | 16 | TRBV5-6 | . | TRBD2 | CASSFRDGRASNEQFF | TGTGCCAGCAGCTTTCGTGACGGGAGGGCCAGCAATGAGCAGTTCTTC
TRBJ2-7 | 14 | TRBV5-4 | . | . | CASSWDKGRYEQYF | TGTGCCAGCAGCTGGGACAAGGGGCGCTACGAGCAGTACTTC